The 23 T cell receptor beta chains reported below all come from one sample, sequenced in a study of long-term antiretroviral therapy in people with HIV. immunoSEQ v3.0 was run at survey level. Clones were read by immunoSEQ multiplex PCR, and TCRdb kept only the in-frame ones, dropping some. The repertoire holds more than 20,000 clones, with around four fifths as singletons. The sequenced sample was unsorted PBMCs, obtained about 4 years after starting antiretroviral therapy. The origin of the receptors is a young man with HIV.

The rearrangement joins TRBV5-4 to TRBJ2-5, with unresolved D. The CDR3 contains 13 residues. Germline loops: CDR1 SGHNT, CDR2 YYREEE (reference sequence). V was clipped by 8 bases and J by 4 bases, with 15 bases between them. DNA of the CDR3: TGTGCCAGTTTTTCCCCAGGTGGAGAGACCCAGTACTTC. Encoded protein: CASFSPGGETQYF. The variable domain in full, completed from reference TRBV5-4 and TRBJ2-5, reads ETGVTQSPTHLIKTRGQQVTLRCSSQSGHNTVSWYQQALGQGPQFIFQYYREEENGRGNFPPRFSGLQFPNYSSELNVNALELDDSALYLCASFSPGGETQYFGPGTRLLVL.

The gene calls are TRBV28 and TRBJ2-5; TRBD2 might be the D (7 bases). The V gene's germline CDR1 is MDHEN and CDR2 SYDVKM. The CDR3 totals 11 residues. Deletions cut 9 bases from V and 5 bases from J, with 10 bases between. DNA of the CDR3: TGTGCCAGTCGCGGGGGCGAGACCCAGTACTTC. Protein product: CASRGGETQYF.

The chain uses TRBV5-4 and TRBJ1-6; 8 positions match TRBD1. CDR1 is SGHNT and CDR2 is YYREEE in the germline V gene (reference sequence). The CDR3 length is 15 residues. Germline trimming cut 0 bases from V and 8 bases from J; bases unmatched to any gene: 4. CDR3 in DNA: TGTGCCAGCAGCTTGGCAGGGGGCAGTTATTCACCCCTCCACTTT. This gives the protein CASSLAGGSYSPLHF.

Here the CDR3 reads CASSLDWGNEQFF. The CDR3 nucleotides read TGTGCCAGCAGCCTCGACTGGGGGAATGAGCAGTTCTTC. The rearrangement links TRBV7-9 to TRBJ2-1; the D gene could be TRBD1 or TRBD2 (5 bases each). The CDR3 is 13 amino acids. The V and J ends lost 5 bases and 7 bases respectively, with 12 bases between them. The germline gives CDR1 SEHNR, CDR2 FQNEAQ (reference sequence).

The CDR3 bases are TGTGCCAGCTCACCCCCGAATAGAGGGGGAGGTCAGCCCCAGCATTTT. This translates into CASSPPNRGGGQPQHF. The chain uses TRBV18 and TRBJ1-5; TRBD1 might be the D (6 bases). The ends were cut back, 3 bases at V and 6 bases at J, with 18 bases in the middle. CDR3 length: 16 amino acids. Germline V lookup: CDR1 KGHSH, CDR2 LQKENI. Supplemented by reference TRBV18 and TRBJ1-5, the full variable domain reads NAGVMQNPRHLVRRRGQEARLRCSPMKGHSHVYWYRQLPEEGLKFMVYLQKENIIDESGMPKERFSAEFPKEGPSILRIQQVVRGDSAAYFCASSPPNRGGGQPQHFGDGTRLSIL.

This chain connects TRBV15 to TRBJ2-3; D not resolved. This CDR3 has 13 amino acids. Germline V gene lookup returns CDR1 LNHNV and CDR2 YYDKDF (reference sequence). The V end was cut by 9 bases, the J end by 8 bases, with 18 bases between. The CDR3 spells CATSPSSVGTQYF. The CDR3 region has the DNA TGTGCCACGAGCCCTTCCAGCGTCGGTACGCAGTATTTT.

J is TRBJ1-6 and V is TRBV19; D might be TRBD1 (5 bases). The germline V gene encodes CDR1 LNHDA and CDR2 SQIVND (reference sequence). CDR3 size: 14 residues. The ends were cut back, 10 bases at V and 8 bases at J, with 18 bases in the middle. The CDR3, as DNA: TGTGCCACCGGTGGGGGATATTTCGATTCACCCCTCCACTTT. It translates to CATGGGYFDSPLHF.

V is TRBV6-5 and J is TRBJ2-2; no firm D call. The CDR3 spans 11 residues. Germline values: CDR1 MNHEY, CDR2 SVGAGI. With 7 bases removed from V and 7 bases from J, the gap between germline ends came to 7 bases. For the CDR3, the DNA is TGTGCCAGCAATAGAGACGGGGAGCTGTTTTTT. Residues: CASNRDGELFF.

The V call is TRBV5-6, the J call TRBJ2-7; 7 nucleotides match TRBD1. Germline CDR1 is SGHDT and CDR2 is YYEEEE. The CDR3 has 15 residues. Trimming removed 1 base from V and 2 bases from J; junction bases left unmatched: 6. The CDR3 is CASSLRWTGPYEQYF. Written as DNA, the CDR3 is TGTGCCAGCAGCTTGAGGTGGACAGGCCCCTACGAGCAGTACTTC.

V gene TRBV30 combines with J gene TRBJ1-5; D remains ambiguous. Germline lookup yields CDR1 GTSNPN and CDR2 SVGIG (reference sequence). The V end lost 2 bases, the J end lost 7 bases, and 12 bases lay between the germline ends. The CDR3 extends over 13 amino acids. The CDR3 nucleotides are TGTGCCTGGAGTCCCCAAGTGGGGCAGCCCCAGCATTTT. This encodes CAWSPQVGQPQHF.

This clone was seen just once. The chain has TRBV6-1 and TRBJ1-1; no clear D gene. CDR3 length: 14 residues. Trimming took off 4 bases at V and 1 base at J, with 10 bases between the two ends. Germline V CDR1 and CDR2: MNHNS, SASEGT. CDR3 region: CASSVATENTEAFF. DNA for the CDR3: TGTGCCAGCAGTGTAGCAACCGAGAACACTGAAGCTTTCTTT.

The chain combines TRBV13 with TRBJ2-2, with 8 bases that match TRBD1. Germline V gene lookup returns CDR1 PRHDT and CDR2 FYEKMQ (reference sequence). This CDR3 has 19 residues. V lost 5 bases and J lost 0; bases outside the gene matches: 14. CDR3 sequence: CASSTPGRRGQANTGELFF. The CDR3 nucleotides are TGTGCCAGCAGCACCCCGGGGAGGAGGGGACAGGCGAACACCGGGGAGCTGTTTTTT.

The chain recombines TRBV6-1 with TRBJ1-5; 7 bases are a match to TRBD1. The trim removed 6 bases at V and 2 bases at J, leaving 4 bases unmatched. CDR1 and CDR2 (germline): MNHNS, SASEGT. The length of the CDR3 is 14 residues. In nucleotides, the CDR3 is TGTGCCAGCAGGACAGGGCTCGGCAATCAGCCCCAGCATTTT. Encoded protein: CASRTGLGNQPQHF.

In DNA, the CDR3 is TGTGCCAGCAGCGTGGGAGGACAGGATTACAATGAGCAGTTCTTC. Translation: CASSVGGQDYNEQFF. This chain connects TRBV9 to TRBJ2-1; tentatively, D is TRBD1 (7 bases). CDR3 length: 15 residues. Trimming shortened V by 2 bases and J by 4 bases, and 13 bases separated the two germline ends. Germline V gives CDR1 SGDLS, CDR2 YYNGEE.

The chain recombines TRBV19 with TRBJ1-4; D possibly corresponds to TRBD1 (5 bases). This CDR3 contains 14 residues. V lost 1 base, J lost 7 bases, and 10 bases lay in between. The V gene's germline CDR1 is LNHDA and CDR2 SQIVND (reference sequence). CDR3 residues: CASSIVGRVEKLFF. CDR3 DNA sequence: TGTGCCAGTAGTATAGTGGGCAGGGTTGAAAAACTGTTTTTT.

The J gene is TRBJ2-6, the V gene TRBV18, with D uncertain. Trimming cost V 3 bases and J 2 bases, with 5 bases left between them. This CDR3 region has 14 residues. Germline values: CDR1 KGHSH, CDR2 LQKENI. Here the CDR3 DNA reads TGTGCCAGCTCACCGGTCGCTGGGGCCAACGTCCTGACTTTC. It codes for CASSPVAGANVLTF.

The chain is built from TRBV6-5 and TRBJ1-5; perhaps TRBD1 as D (6 bases). Trimming left V 4 bases short and J 3 bases short, with 16 bases between. Germline-derived CDR1 and CDR2 are MNHEY and SVGAGI. The CDR3 is 16 residues long. Here the CDR3 DNA reads TGTGCCAGCAGTTTAACGGGGGGCTACGACAATCAGCCCCAGCATTTT. Its protein product is CASSLTGGYDNQPQHF.

V usage is TRBV19 and J usage is TRBJ1-4; D is uncertain. The CDR3 covers 14 residues. Germline CDR1 LNHDA, CDR2 SQIVND (reference sequence). V lost 3 bases and J 3 bases, leaving 8 bases between the germline ends. The CDR3 nucleotides are TGTGCCAGTAGTATCCTAATGTCTAATGAAAAACTGTTTTTT. This codes for CASSILMSNEKLFF.

The genes are TRBV20-1 and TRBJ2-5, with D perhaps TRBD1 (5 bases). V shed 6 bases and J shed 5 bases, with 10 bases lying between them. Germline CDR1 and CDR2: DFQATT and SNEGSKA (reference sequence). The CDR3 spans 11 residues. CDR3 in DNA: TGCAGTGCCAACCAGGGCGAGACCCAGTACTTC. Its protein is CSANQGETQYF.

CDR3 in DNA: TGTGCCAGCAGCTCCAACAGGGCTGGGGCCAACGTCCTGACTTTC. The encoded protein is CASSSNRAGANVLTF. The genes are TRBV13 and TRBJ2-6, with D perhaps TRBD1 (6 bases). CDR1 is PRHDT, CDR2 FYEKMQ, per germline (reference sequence). The CDR3 extends over 15 amino acids. V gave up 4 bases and J gave up 2 bases, with 9 bases separating them.

The genes are TRBV2 and TRBJ1-5; D not certain. Germline loops: CDR1 SNHLY, CDR2 FYNNEI. The CDR3 totals 16 residues. Trimming removed 4 bases at V and 4 bases at J, with 17 bases between. The CDR3 sequence is CASSVGRSWANQPQHF. The CDR3, as DNA: TGTGCCAGCAGTGTAGGACGGTCCTGGGCGAATCAGCCCCAGCATTTT. Combining the CDR3 with reference TRBV2 and TRBJ1-5 gives the whole variable domain EPEVTQTPSHQVTQMGQEVILRCVPISNHLYFYWYRQILGQKVEFLVSFYNNEISEKSEIFDDQFSVERPDGSNFTLKIRSTKLEDSAMYFCASSVGRSWANQPQHFGDGTRLSIL.

The gene calls are TRBV6-1 and TRBJ2-7; 7 bases align to TRBD2. The trim removed 7 bases at V and 4 bases at J, leaving 10 bases unmatched. Per germline, CDR1 MNHNS and CDR2 SASEGT. The CDR3 consists of 14 residues. The CDR3 spells CASMRGGSIYEQYV. The CDR3 coding sequence is TGTGCCAGCATGCGCGGGGGTAGCATTTACGAGCAGTACGTC.

This clone was observed a handful of times. The rearrangement links TRBV2 to TRBJ1-3, with D unclear. CDR1 is SNHLY and CDR2 is FYNNEI in the germline V gene. The V end lost 8 bases, the J end lost 2 bases, and 4 bases lay between the germline ends. The CDR3 runs to 11 residues. The CDR3 here is CASSAGNTIYF. As DNA, the CDR3 is TGTGCCAGCTCAGCTGGAAACACCATATATTTT.